This T cell receptor beta chain came from a study of siplizumab effects on memory and regulatory T cells. Profiling relied on immunoSEQ multiplex PCR, and the TCRdb table lists in-frame clones only, not all of them. Among 50,000 to 70,000 clones listed, roughly 96% were seen once. Study results and caveats: Whether proliferating Tregs in siplizumab cultures suppress was not functionally confirmed. The naive T cell population seemed more diverse than memory cells and seemed a major contributor to the alloresponse. Naive-or-memory phenotypes were unassignable for roughly 80-95% of proliferating CD4+ or CD8+ clones.

As regards this clone: Its antigen is still unknown.

The ends lost 0 bases at V and 4 bases at J; junction bases unmatched: 2. The CDR3 contains 15 residues. Germline CDR1 MGHRA, CDR2 YSYEKL. Sequencing was done on a sample of naive CD8+ T cells sorted from blood. The chain links TRBV4-1 to TRBJ2-5; 10 bases fit TRBD2. The clonotype was recovered from a human donor in good health. As DNA, the CDR3 is TGCGCCAGCAGCCAAGAAGCGGGGGGGGTAGAGACCCAGTACTTC. Its translation is CASSQEAGGVETQYF.